Detailed here is one T cell receptor beta chain. Looked up from germline, CDR1 is SNHLY and CDR2 is FYNNEI. V was clipped by 7 bases and J by 8 bases; unmatched bases: 7. CDR3 size: 12 residues. The data were produced by immunoSEQ multiplex PCR, yet TCRdb's version contains in-frame clones alone and is incomplete. This table holds about 82,000 clones, more than 80% found once. The data were taken from a study of OX40 agonist ivuxolimab in advanced cancers. The sample here was CD4+ or CD8+ T cells sorted from blood, taken in a trial of the OX40 agonist ivuxolimab. V gene TRBV2 combines with J gene TRBJ1-2, with 7 positions matching TRBD1. This TCR was sampled from an adult with an advanced solid tumor such as melanoma, head and neck, liver or kidney cancer. CDR3 region: CASNLDREGYTF. The CDR3 DNA is TGTGCCAGCAACCTCGACAGGGAAGGCTACACCTTC. Full variable domain (remainder filled in from reference TRBV2 and TRBJ1-2): EPEVTQTPSHQVTQMGQEVILRCVPISNHLYFYWYRQILGQKVEFLVSFYNNEISEKSEIFDDQFSVERPDGSNFTLKIRSTKLEDSAMYFCASNLDREGYTFGSGTRLTVV.